This T cell receptor (beta chain) emerged from a study of CD8+ T cells in alopecia areata. Turning to the study itself: Administration of oral tofacitinib to treated patients was at 5 to 10 mg twice daily. General study points: Normal skin contains resident alphabeta T cells, and these are also sequenced in scalp samples.

V lost 5 bases and J 1 base, leaving 15 bases between the germline ends. This CDR3 region has 15 residues. Germline V gene data show CDR1 as SGHTA and CDR2 as FQGNSA. With respect to this clone: The antigen is not known.

Sequencing relied on a cDNA template that was reverse transcribed from extracted RNA. TCRdb keeps only in-frame clones here, not all; method: immunoSEQ multiplex PCR. The table has around 140,000 clones, roughly 64% seen once. This chain links TRBV7-2 with TRBJ2-7; no firm D call. The starting material was CD4+ T cells sorted from blood, obtained at week 0. This clonotype was obtained from a human donor with alopecia areata. The CDR3 DNA is TGTGCCAGCAGCCTATCGGACGGAATATCCTACGAGCAGTACTTC. Protein: CASSLSDGISYEQYF. The full variable domain, with the rest looked up from reference TRBV7-2 and TRBJ2-7, is GAGVSQSPSNKVTEKGKDVELRCDPISGHTALYWYRQSLGQGLEFLIYFQGNSAPDKSGLPSDRFSAERTGGSVSTLTIQRTQQEDSAVYLCASSLSDGISYEQYFGPGTRLTVT.